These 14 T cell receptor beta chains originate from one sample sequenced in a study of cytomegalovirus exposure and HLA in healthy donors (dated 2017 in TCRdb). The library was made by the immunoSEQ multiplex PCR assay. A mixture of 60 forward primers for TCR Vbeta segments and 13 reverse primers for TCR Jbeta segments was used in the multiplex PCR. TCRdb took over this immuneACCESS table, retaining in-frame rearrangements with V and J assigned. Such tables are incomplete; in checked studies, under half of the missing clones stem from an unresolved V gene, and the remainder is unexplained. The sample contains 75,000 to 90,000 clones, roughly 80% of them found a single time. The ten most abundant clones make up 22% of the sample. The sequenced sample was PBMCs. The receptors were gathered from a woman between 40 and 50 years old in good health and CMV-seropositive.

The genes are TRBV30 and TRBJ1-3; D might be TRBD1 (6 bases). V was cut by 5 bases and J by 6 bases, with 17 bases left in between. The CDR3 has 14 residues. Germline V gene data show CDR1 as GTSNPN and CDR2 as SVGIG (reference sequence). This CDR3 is CAWVLSDSVNTIYF. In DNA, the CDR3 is TGTGCCTGGGTGCTATCGGACAGCGTAAACACCATATATTTT.

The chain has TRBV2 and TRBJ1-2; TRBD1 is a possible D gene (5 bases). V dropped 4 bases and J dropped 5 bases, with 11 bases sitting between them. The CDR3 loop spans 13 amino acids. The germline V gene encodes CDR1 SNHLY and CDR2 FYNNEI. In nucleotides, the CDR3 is TGTGCCAGCAGTGTCTCTGGGGCTTATGGCTACACCTTC. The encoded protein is CASSVSGAYGYTF.

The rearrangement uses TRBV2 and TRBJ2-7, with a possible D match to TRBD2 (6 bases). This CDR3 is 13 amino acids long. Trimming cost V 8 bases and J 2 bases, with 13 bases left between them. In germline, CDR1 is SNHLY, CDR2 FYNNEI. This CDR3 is CASGGGDTYEQYF. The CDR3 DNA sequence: TGTGCCAGCGGGGGAGGAGACACCTACGAGCAGTACTTC.

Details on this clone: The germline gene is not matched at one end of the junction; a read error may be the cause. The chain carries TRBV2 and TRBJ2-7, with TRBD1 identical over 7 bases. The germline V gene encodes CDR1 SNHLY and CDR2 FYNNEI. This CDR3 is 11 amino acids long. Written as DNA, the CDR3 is TGTGCCAGCAGTGAAATGGACAGGATTCGCTTC. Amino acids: CASSEMDRIRF. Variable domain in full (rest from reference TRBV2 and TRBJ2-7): EPEVTQTPSHQVTQMGQEVILRCVPISNHLYFYWYRQILGQKVEFLVSFYNNEISEKSEIFDDQFSVERPDGSNFTLKIRSTKLEDSAMYFCASSEMDRIRFGPGTRLTVT.

The CDR3 sequence is CASSGQSNTGELFF. The CDR3 nucleotides read TGTGCCAGCTCGGGACAGTCGAACACCGGGGAGCTGTTTTTT. The V gene is TRBV18, the J gene TRBJ2-2, with 7 positions matching TRBD1. The CDR3 sequence is 14 residues long. After removal of 6 bases from V and 0 bases from J, the junction contained 1 base not matched to a gene. CDR1 KGHSH and CDR2 LQKENI come from the germline V gene.

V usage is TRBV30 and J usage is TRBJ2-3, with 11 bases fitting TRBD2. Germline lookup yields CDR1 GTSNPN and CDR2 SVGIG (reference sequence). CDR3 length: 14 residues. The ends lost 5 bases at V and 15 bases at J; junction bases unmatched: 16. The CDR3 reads CAWSIAGGPVSKYF. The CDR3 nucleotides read TGTGCCTGGTCAATAGCGGGAGGGCCGGTTTCGAAATATTTT.

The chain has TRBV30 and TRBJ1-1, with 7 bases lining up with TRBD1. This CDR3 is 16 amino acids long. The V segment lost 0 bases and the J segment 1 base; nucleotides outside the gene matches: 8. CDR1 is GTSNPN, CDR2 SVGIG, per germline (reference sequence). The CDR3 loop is CAWSVRRGGENTEAFF. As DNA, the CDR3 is TGTGCCTGGAGTGTAAGGAGAGGGGGCGAGAACACTGAAGCTTTCTTT. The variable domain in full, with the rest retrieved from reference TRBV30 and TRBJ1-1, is SQTIHQWPATLVQPVGSPLSLECTVEGTSNPNLYWYRQAAGRGLQLLFYSVGIGQISSEVPQNLSASRPQDRQFILSSKKLLLSDSGFYLCAWSVRRGGENTEAFFGQGTRLTVV.

The CDR3 sequence: CASKGGQGRQPQHF. The CDR3 bases are TGTGCCAGTAAGGGAGGACAGGGACGTCAGCCCCAGCATTTT. The gene calls are TRBV19 and TRBJ1-5, with TRBD1 matching 8 bases. The CDR3 spans 14 residues. Germline V gene data show CDR1 as LNHDA and CDR2 as SQIVND (reference sequence). The junction had 8 bases not matched to a gene; V was cut back by 7 bases and J by 6 bases.

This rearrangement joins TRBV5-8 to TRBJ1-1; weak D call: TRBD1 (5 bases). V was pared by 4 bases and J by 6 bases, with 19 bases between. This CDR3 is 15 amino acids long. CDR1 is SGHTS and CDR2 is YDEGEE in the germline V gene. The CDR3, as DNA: TGTGCCAGCAGCATCTCCCAGGGAGGGGACGCTGAAGCTTTCTTT. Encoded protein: CASSISQGGDAEAFF.

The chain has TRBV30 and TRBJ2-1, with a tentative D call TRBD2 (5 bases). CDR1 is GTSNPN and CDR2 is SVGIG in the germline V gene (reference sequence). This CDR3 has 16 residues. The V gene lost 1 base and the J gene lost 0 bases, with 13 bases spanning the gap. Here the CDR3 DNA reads TGTGCCTGGAGTGGGGTTCGGGGTCGCTCCTACAATGAGCAGTTCTTC. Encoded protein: CAWSGVRGRSYNEQFF.

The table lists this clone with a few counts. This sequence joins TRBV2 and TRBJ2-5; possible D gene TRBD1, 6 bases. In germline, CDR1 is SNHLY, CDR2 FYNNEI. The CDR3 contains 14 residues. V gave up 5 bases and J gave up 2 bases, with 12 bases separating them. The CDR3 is CASSSEQGQETQYF. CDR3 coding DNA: TGTGCCAGCAGTTCAGAACAGGGTCAAGAGACCCAGTACTTC.

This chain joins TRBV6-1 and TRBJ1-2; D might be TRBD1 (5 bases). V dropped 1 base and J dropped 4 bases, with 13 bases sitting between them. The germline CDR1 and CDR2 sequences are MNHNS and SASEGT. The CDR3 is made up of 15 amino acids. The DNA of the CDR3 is TGTGCCAGCAGTGAAGTGATGGGGCAGACCTATGGCTACACCTTC. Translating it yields CASSEVMGQTYGYTF.

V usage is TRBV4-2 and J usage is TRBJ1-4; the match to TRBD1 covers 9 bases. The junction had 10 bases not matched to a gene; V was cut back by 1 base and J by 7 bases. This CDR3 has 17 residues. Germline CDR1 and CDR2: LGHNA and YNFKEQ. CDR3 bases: TGTGCCAGCAGCCAAGTCGGCCCGGGACAGGGAGGTGAAAAACTGTTTTTT. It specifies CASSQVGPGQGGEKLFF.

The CDR3 loop is CATYLSNTEAFF. The CDR3 DNA follows: TGTGCCACCTACCTTTCAAACACTGAAGCTTTCTTT. V usage is TRBV28 and J usage is TRBJ1-1; D not certain. Germline assignment: CDR1 MDHEN and CDR2 SYDVKM. V was pared by 10 bases and J by 2 bases, with 11 bases between. The CDR3 sequence is 12 residues long.